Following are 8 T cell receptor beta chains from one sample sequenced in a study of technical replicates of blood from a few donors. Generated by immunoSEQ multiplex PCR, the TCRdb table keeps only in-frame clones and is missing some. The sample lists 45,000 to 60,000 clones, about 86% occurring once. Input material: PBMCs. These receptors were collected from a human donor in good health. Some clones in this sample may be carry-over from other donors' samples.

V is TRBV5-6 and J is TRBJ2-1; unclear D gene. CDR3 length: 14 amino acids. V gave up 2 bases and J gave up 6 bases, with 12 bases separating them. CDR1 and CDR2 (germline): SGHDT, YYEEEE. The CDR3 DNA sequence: TGTGCCAGCAGCTTCCCAGGTGGGCCCAATGAGCAGTTCTTC. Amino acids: CASSFPGGPNEQFF.

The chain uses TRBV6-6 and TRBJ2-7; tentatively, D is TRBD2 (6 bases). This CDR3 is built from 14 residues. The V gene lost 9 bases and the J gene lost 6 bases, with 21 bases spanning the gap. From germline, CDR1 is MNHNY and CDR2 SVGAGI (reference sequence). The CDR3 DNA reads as TGTGCCAGTTCCTCTGGGGACTGGTTAATCGAGCAGTACTTC. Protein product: CASSSGDWLIEQYF.

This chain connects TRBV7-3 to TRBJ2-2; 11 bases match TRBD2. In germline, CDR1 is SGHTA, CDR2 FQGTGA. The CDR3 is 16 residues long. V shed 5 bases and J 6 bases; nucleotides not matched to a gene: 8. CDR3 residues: CASSHSSGGYAGELFF. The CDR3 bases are TGTGCCAGCAGCCACTCTAGCGGGGGGTATGCCGGGGAGCTGTTTTTT.

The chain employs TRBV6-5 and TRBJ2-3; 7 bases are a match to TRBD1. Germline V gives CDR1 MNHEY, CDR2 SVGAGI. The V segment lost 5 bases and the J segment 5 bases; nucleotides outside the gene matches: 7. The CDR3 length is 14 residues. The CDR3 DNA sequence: TGTGCCAGCAGTACCACAGGGGTGATAGATACGCAGTATTTT. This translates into CASSTTGVIDTQYF.

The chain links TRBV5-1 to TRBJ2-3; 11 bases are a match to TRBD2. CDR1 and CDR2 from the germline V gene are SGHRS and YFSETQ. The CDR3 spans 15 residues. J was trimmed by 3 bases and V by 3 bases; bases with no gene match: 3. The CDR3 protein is CASSSSGRFTDTQYF. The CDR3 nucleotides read TGCGCCAGCAGCTCTAGCGGGAGGTTTACAGATACGCAGTATTTT.

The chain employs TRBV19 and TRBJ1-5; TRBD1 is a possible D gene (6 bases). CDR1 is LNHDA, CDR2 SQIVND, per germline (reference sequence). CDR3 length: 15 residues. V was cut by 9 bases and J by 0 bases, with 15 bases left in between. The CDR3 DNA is TGTGCCAGCACTGACACAGGGTTTAGCAATCAGCCCCAGCATTTT. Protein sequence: CASTDTGFSNQPQHF.

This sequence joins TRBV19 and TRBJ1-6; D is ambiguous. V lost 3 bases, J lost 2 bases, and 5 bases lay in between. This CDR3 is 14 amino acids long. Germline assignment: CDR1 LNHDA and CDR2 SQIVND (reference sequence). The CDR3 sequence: CASSIQAYNSPLHF. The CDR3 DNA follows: TGTGCCAGTAGTATCCAGGCCTATAATTCACCCCTCCACTTT.

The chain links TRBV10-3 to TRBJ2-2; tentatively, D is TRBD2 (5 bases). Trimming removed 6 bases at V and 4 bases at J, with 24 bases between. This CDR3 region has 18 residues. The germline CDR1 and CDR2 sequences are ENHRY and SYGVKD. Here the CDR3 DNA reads TGTGCCATCAGCCCCGGGCCTACCACTAGTAAGGGCACCGGGGAGCTGTTTTTT. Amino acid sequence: CAISPGPTTSKGTGELFF.